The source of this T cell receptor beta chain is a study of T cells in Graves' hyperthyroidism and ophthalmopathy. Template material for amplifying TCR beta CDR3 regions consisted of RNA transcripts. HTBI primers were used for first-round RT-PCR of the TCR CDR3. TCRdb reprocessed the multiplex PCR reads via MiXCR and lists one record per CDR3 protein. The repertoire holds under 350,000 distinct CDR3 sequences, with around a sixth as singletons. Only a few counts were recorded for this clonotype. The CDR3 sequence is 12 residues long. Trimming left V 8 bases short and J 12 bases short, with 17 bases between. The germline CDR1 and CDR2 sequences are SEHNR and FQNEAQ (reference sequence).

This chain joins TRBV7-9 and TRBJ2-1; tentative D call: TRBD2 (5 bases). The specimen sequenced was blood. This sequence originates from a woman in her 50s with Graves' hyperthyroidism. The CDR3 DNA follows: TGTGCCAGCGCATACGCCCCCCGGGGGCAGTTCTTC. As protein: CASAYAPRGQFF.